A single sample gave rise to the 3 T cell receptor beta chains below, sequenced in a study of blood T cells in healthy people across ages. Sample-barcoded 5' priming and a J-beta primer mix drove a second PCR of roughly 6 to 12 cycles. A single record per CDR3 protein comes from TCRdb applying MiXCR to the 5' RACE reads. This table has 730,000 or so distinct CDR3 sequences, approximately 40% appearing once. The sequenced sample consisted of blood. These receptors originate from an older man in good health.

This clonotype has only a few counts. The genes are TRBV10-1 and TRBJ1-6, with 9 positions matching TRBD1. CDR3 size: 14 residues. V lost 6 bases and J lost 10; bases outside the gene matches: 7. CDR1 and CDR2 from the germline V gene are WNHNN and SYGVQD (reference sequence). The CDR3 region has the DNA TGCGCCAGCAGCAAGGACAGGGGTTTGTCACCCCTCCACTTT. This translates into CASSKDRGLSPLHF.

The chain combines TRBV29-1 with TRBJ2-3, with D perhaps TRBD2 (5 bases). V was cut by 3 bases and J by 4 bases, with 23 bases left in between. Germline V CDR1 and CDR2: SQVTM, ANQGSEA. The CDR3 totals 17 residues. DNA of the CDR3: TGCAGCGTTGAGGTCTCGTCGAGGGTCGCTCTATCAGATACGCAGTATTTT. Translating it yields CSVEVSSRVALSDTQYF.

CDR3 in DNA: TGTGCCAGCAGTTGCCTGCAAACAGGGACCTACGAGCAGTACTTC. Protein sequence: CASSCLQTGTYEQYF. This chain uses TRBV12-3 or TRBV12-4 with TRBJ2-7, with a possible D match to TRBD1 (6 bases). The CDR3 covers 15 residues. V dropped 4 bases and J dropped 2 bases, with 15 bases sitting between them.